Shown below are 28 T cell receptor beta chains from a single sample sequenced in a study of blood T cell repertoires in COVID-19. The protocol was immunoSEQ multiplex PCR, while the TCRdb copy is restricted to in-frame clones and leaves out a portion. The sample comprises hundreds of thousands of clones, roughly 86% of which are singletons, and approximately 2.1% rests with the top ten. Sequencing input: PBMCs or T cells enriched from blood (not recorded which). The receptors derive from a woman between 40 and 50 years old with acute COVID-19.

The chain carries TRBV6-5 and TRBJ2-1; TRBD1 aligns across 9 bases. The length of the CDR3 is 13 residues. Trimming at V came to 6 bases and at J to 12 bases, leaving 9 bases not matched to a gene. CDR1 and CDR2 (germline): MNHEY, SVGAGI. The CDR3 protein is CASRKQGAERQFF. CDR3 DNA sequence: TGTGCCAGCAGGAAACAGGGGGCGGAAAGGCAGTTCTTC.

This rearrangement joins TRBV2 to TRBJ1-5; 7 nucleotides match TRBD1. J lost 3 bases, V lost 8 bases, and 10 bases had no gene match. The CDR3 runs to 15 residues. Germline CDR1 and CDR2: SNHLY and FYNNEI. The CDR3 region has the DNA TGTGCCAGCTGTAGGACCGGGACAGACAATCAGCCCCAGCATTTT. Its translation: CASCRTGTDNQPQHF.

This clone showed up just a few times. The chain combines TRBV7-9 with TRBJ1-6, with D hard to call. Germline CDR1 and CDR2: SEHNR and FQNEAQ (reference sequence). The CDR3 runs to 16 residues. V lost 1 base and J 5 bases, leaving 12 bases between the germline ends. CDR3 nucleotides: TGTGCCAGCAGCTTAGAGGCAGGATCCAATAATTCACCCCTCCACTTT. It codes for CASSLEAGSNNSPLHF.

The chain employs TRBV5-1 and TRBJ1-3; 10 bases match TRBD1. There are 15 residues in the CDR3. After removal of 5 bases from V and 5 bases from J, the junction contained 7 bases not matched to a gene. Per the germline V gene, CDR1 is SGHRS and CDR2 is YFSETQ. The CDR3 region is CASSSDRGNRNTIYF. CDR3 DNA: TGCGCCAGCAGTTCGGACAGGGGGAATCGAAACACCATATATTTT.

The rearrangement uses TRBV5-6 and TRBJ2-3; the match to TRBD1 covers 10 bases. Germline V gene sequence: CDR1 SGHDT, CDR2 YYEEEE. This CDR3 is 17 amino acids long. Losses at the gene ends were 0 bases for V and 4 bases for J; bases not matched to a gene: 8. The CDR3 DNA reads as TGTGCCAGCAGCTTGGTCGGGACAGGGGTTGGGGCAGATACGCAGTATTTT. It is translated as CASSLVGTGVGADTQYF. The whole variable domain, remainder taken from reference TRBV5-6 and TRBJ2-3, is DAGVTQSPTHLIKTRGQQVTLRCSPKSGHDTVSWYQQALGQGPQFIFQYYEEEERQRGNFPDRFSGHQFPNYSSELNVNALLLGDSALYLCASSLVGTGVGADTQYFGPGTRLTVL.

The chain joins TRBV5-1 to TRBJ1-4, with 9 bases lining up with TRBD1. The CDR3 covers 16 residues. V shed 0 bases and J 3 bases; nucleotides not matched to a gene: 3. The germline gives CDR1 SGHRS, CDR2 YFSETQ. As DNA, the CDR3 is TGCGCCAGCAGCTTGGAGGGGACAGGGTCTAATGAAAAACTGTTTTTT. Its protein product is CASSLEGTGSNEKLFF.

The chain couples TRBV24-1 to TRBJ2-1; 9 bases map to TRBD1. CDR1 is KGHDR and CDR2 is SFDVKD in the germline V gene. V was clipped by 9 bases and J by 6 bases; unmatched bases: 5. The CDR3 is 13 residues long. In DNA, the CDR3 is TGTGCCACCCGGGACAGGGCTGCCAATGAGCAGTTCTTC. Its translation: CATRDRAANEQFF.

J is TRBJ1-5 and V is TRBV5-1; a weak D match, TRBD1 (6 bases). V was trimmed by 0 bases and J by 7 bases, leaving 14 bases between them. The CDR3 sequence is 15 residues long. CDR1 SGHRS and CDR2 YFSETQ come from the germline V gene. The CDR3 loop reads CASSLGAGTFQPQHF. CDR3 DNA: TGCGCCAGCAGCTTGGGGGCAGGGACATTCCAGCCCCAGCATTTT.

The V call is TRBV2, the J call TRBJ2-7; 9 bases align to TRBD1. This CDR3 has 14 residues. Germline V lookup: CDR1 SNHLY, CDR2 FYNNEI. Trimming removed 8 bases from V and 3 bases from J; junction bases left unmatched: 8. CDR3 sequence reads: CASGDADRGYEQYF. CDR3 nucleotides: TGTGCCAGCGGAGACGCGGACAGGGGCTACGAGCAGTACTTC.

This clone was picked up a small number of times. V gene TRBV30 combines with J gene TRBJ1-1; perhaps TRBD1 as D (6 bases). CDR1 GTSNPN and CDR2 SVGIG come from the germline V gene (reference sequence). The CDR3 covers 13 residues. Deletions cut 0 bases from V and 6 bases from J, with 11 bases between. This CDR3 is CAWSVPGHAEAFF. In DNA form, the CDR3 reads TGTGCCTGGAGTGTCCCGGGACATGCTGAAGCTTTCTTT.

This clone came up once. The chain has TRBV9 and TRBJ2-7; 11 bases match TRBD1. This CDR3 region has 14 residues. V was pared by 4 bases and J by 5 bases, with 5 bases of the junction left unmatched. Per germline, CDR1 SGDLS and CDR2 YYNGEE. Written as DNA, the CDR3 is TGTGCCAGCAGCCCGTGGACAGGGGGCGACGAGCAGTACTTC. It codes for CASSPWTGGDEQYF.

The CDR3, as DNA: TGTGCCAGCGGAATCCTTGAAACACAGGGTGGCTACACCTTC. This translates into CASGILETQGGYTF. The V and J genes are TRBV2 and TRBJ1-2, with D tentatively TRBD1 (6 bases). Trimming removed 8 bases from V and 7 bases from J, with 20 bases in between. Germline CDR1 and CDR2: SNHLY and FYNNEI. This CDR3 has 14 amino acids. Using reference TRBV2 and TRBJ1-2 for the parts outside the CDR3, the full variable domain is EPEVTQTPSHQVTQMGQEVILRCVPISNHLYFYWYRQILGQKVEFLVSFYNNEISEKSEIFDDQFSVERPDGSNFTLKIRSTKLEDSAMYFCASGILETQGGYTFGSGTRLTVV.

This clone was observed a handful of times. The J gene is TRBJ1-2, the V gene TRBV7-8, with a possible D match to TRBD1 (6 bases). There are 15 residues in the CDR3. Trimming cost V 0 bases and J 8 bases, with 16 bases left between them. In germline, CDR1 is SGHVS, CDR2 FQNEAQ. CDR3 nucleotides: TGTGCCAGCAGCTTAGCAGACAGGACCCTTGACGGCTACACCTTC. The encoded protein is CASSLADRTLDGYTF.

The chain uses TRBV18 and TRBJ1-5, with D uncertain. Germline V gives CDR1 KGHSH, CDR2 LQKENI. Trimming cost V 3 bases and J 6 bases, with 9 bases left between them. The CDR3 consists of 13 residues. CDR3 nucleotides: TGTGCCAGCTCACCTCAAGGCGGTCAGCCCCAGCATTTT. This codes for CASSPQGGQPQHF.

DNA of the CDR3: TGCAGCGTCGGGACTAGCGGGGGGATGTCAGATACGCAGTATTTT. Translated: CSVGTSGGMSDTQYF. This chain joins TRBV29-1 and TRBJ2-3; TRBD2 agrees at 15 bases. V lost 6 bases, J lost 4 bases, and 5 bases stayed unmatched. Germline CDR1 and CDR2: SQVTM and ANQGSEA. The CDR3 has 15 residues.

This chain joins TRBV6-2 or TRBV6-3 and TRBJ1-2; the D is unclear. CDR3 length equals 12 residues. V was cut by 6 bases and J by 3 bases, with 8 bases left in between. CDR1 MNHEY and CDR2 SVGEGT come from the germline V gene. The CDR3 region is CASSENYYGYTF. The CDR3 DNA is TGTGCCAGCAGCGAGAATTACTATGGCTACACCTTC.

CDR3: CASRDRETYEQYF. The CDR3 DNA reads TGTGCCAGCAGGGACAGGGAAACCTACGAGCAGTACTTC. V gene TRBV12-3 or TRBV12-4 combines with J gene TRBJ2-7, with 8 bases aligning to TRBD1. V dropped 6 bases and J dropped 2; count of bases not matched to a gene: 3. There are 13 residues in the CDR3.

V is TRBV2 and J is TRBJ2-7; TRBD1 matches 9 bases. V lost 4 bases, J lost 4 bases, and 11 bases stayed unmatched. Germline V CDR1 and CDR2: SNHLY, FYNNEI. The CDR3 spans 16 residues. This chain's CDR3 is CASSARPGTGRYEQYF. The CDR3 DNA follows: TGTGCCAGCAGTGCCAGACCCGGGACAGGGCGGTACGAGCAGTACTTC.

The chain links TRBV6-5 to TRBJ2-3, with a possible D match to TRBD2 (6 bases). V dropped 7 bases and J dropped 7 bases, with 15 bases sitting between them. Germline CDR1 MNHEY, CDR2 SVGAGI. This CDR3 region has 13 residues. This CDR3 is CASTKTGVNTQYF. The CDR3 DNA reads TGTGCCAGCACCAAGACGGGGGTAAATACGCAGTATTTT.

The chain has TRBV5-4 and TRBJ2-7; 8 nucleotides align to TRBD2. The ends lost 1 base at V and 6 bases at J; junction bases unmatched: 6. CDR1 SGHNT and CDR2 YYREEE come from the germline V gene (reference sequence). The CDR3 contains 14 residues. In DNA, the CDR3 is TGTGCCAGCAGCTTGTCCCGGGGGGGCCTCGAGCAGTACTTC. The encoded protein is CASSLSRGGLEQYF.

This clone was detected once. The CDR3 reads CSASPRLGYGYTF. CDR3 nucleotide sequence: TGCAGTGCTAGTCCGCGACTTGGGTATGGCTACACCTTC. The chain joins TRBV20-1 to TRBJ1-2; D is unresolved. Germline loops: CDR1 DFQATT, CDR2 SNEGSKA (reference sequence). The CDR3 sequence is 13 residues long. Trimming left V 3 bases short and J 5 bases short, with 13 bases between.

The rearrangement joins TRBV4-1 to TRBJ2-1; TRBD2 aligns across 13 bases. V was clipped by 2 bases and J by 8 bases; unmatched bases: 9. CDR1 is MGHRA, CDR2 YSYEKL, per germline. The CDR3 consists of 17 residues. CDR3 in DNA: TGCGCCAGCAGCCAACGACTAGCGGGGGGCAATTACCATGAGCAGTTCTTC. Its protein product is CASSQRLAGGNYHEQFF.

The genes are TRBV10-3 and TRBJ1-3; the D gene is possibly TRBD1 (5 bases). Trimming took 4 bases from V and 1 from J, leaving 11 bases between them. The germline V gene encodes CDR1 ENHRY and CDR2 SYGVKD. The CDR3 spans 15 residues. Here the CDR3 DNA reads TGTGCCATCAGTGGAGTGGGGCAATCTGGAAACACCATATATTTT. Amino acids: CAISGVGQSGNTIYF.

The V and J genes are TRBV6-1 and TRBJ1-2, with 11 bases identical to TRBD1. Germline V gives CDR1 MNHNS, CDR2 SASEGT. The CDR3 spans 14 residues. Unmatched junction bases numbered 4, after V lost 2 bases and J lost 8 bases. CDR3 protein: CASSESDRGRGYTF. Written as DNA, the CDR3 is TGTGCCAGCAGTGAATCGGACAGGGGGCGAGGCTACACCTTC.

The chain couples TRBV5-5 to TRBJ2-1, with TRBD2 matching 8 bases. Germline CDR1 reads SGHKS; CDR2 reads YYEKEE (reference sequence). This CDR3 has 17 amino acids. Losses at the gene ends were 3 bases for V and 9 bases for J; bases not matched to a gene: 17. The CDR3 DNA sequence: TGTGCCAGCAGCTCGGTAGCGGGGTGGGCTGGCGTCGGTGAGCAGTTCTTC. This codes for CASSSVAGWAGVGEQFF.

This chain connects TRBV10-2 to TRBJ1-1, with D hard to call. Germline V gene sequence: CDR1 WSHSY, CDR2 SAAADI. The CDR3 extends over 15 amino acids. V lost 0 bases and J 3 bases, leaving 11 bases between the germline ends. CDR3 sequence: CASSESKGRDTEAFF. CDR3 DNA sequence: TGCGCCAGCAGTGAGTCGAAAGGGAGGGACACTGAAGCTTTCTTT.

The V gene is TRBV5-1, the J gene TRBJ1-4, with D unresolved. Trimming took off 2 bases at V and 0 bases at J, with 5 bases between the two ends. Germline V gene sequence: CDR1 SGHRS, CDR2 YFSETQ. The CDR3 has 14 residues. The CDR3, as DNA: TGCGCCAGCAGCTTACTCACAACTAATGAAAAACTGTTTTTT. This sequence encodes CASSLLTTNEKLFF.

This chain uses TRBV19 with TRBJ2-7; 11 nucleotides agree with TRBD1. The V gene's germline CDR1 is LNHDA and CDR2 SQIVND (reference sequence). The CDR3 contains 15 residues. Losses at the gene ends were 5 bases for V and 3 bases for J; bases not matched to a gene: 6. This chain's CDR3 is CASSPRTGGFYEQYF. The CDR3 DNA reads TGTGCCAGTAGTCCCCGGACAGGGGGCTTCTACGAGCAGTACTTC.